Below are 20 T cell receptor beta chains sequenced from a single sample in a study of blood T cell repertoires in COVID-19 (dated by TCRdb to about 2020). The library came from the immunoSEQ multiplex PCR assay. TCRdb took this table from immuneACCESS and kept in-frame rearrangements with V and J called. Such tables lack part of the clones; where checked against another copy, unresolved V genes explain under half of the gap, and the rest is unexplained. The sample has more than 85,000 clones on record, 75% to 80% of them singletons. Jointly, the top ten make up approximately 16% of the sample. Sequencing used peripheral blood. All receptors derive from a woman of 80 years or more with active or convalescent COVID-19.

This chain links TRBV11-2 with TRBJ2-7; no clear D gene. Germline CDR1 and CDR2: SGHAT and FQNNGV. V gave up 3 bases and J gave up 3 bases, with 15 bases separating them. The CDR3 is 15 residues long. The CDR3, as DNA: TGTGCCAGCAGCTTTGTTCGACACTCTGGCTACGAGCAGTACTTC. It specifies CASSFVRHSGYEQYF.

This chain joins TRBV12-3 or TRBV12-4 and TRBJ1-2, with 8 bases identical to TRBD1. The CDR3 is 13 amino acids. Losses at the gene ends were 5 bases for V and 4 bases for J; bases not matched to a gene: 3. The CDR3 DNA reads as TGTGCCAGCAGTCGACAGGGGTCCTATGGCTACACCTTC. It translates to CASSRQGSYGYTF.

This sequence joins TRBV2 and TRBJ1-4; maybe TRBD1 (6 bases). The germline V and J ends were trimmed by 8 bases and 6 bases, with 16 bases remaining between them. Germline V gene lookup returns CDR1 SNHLY and CDR2 FYNNEI. This CDR3 comprises 14 residues. CDR3 region: CASGRGHQDEKLFF. The CDR3 nucleotides are TGTGCCAGCGGAAGGGGACACCAAGATGAAAAACTGTTTTTT.

The rearrangement links TRBV5-1 to TRBJ2-1, with 7 bases lining up with TRBD1. The trim removed 0 bases at V and 0 bases at J, leaving 6 bases unmatched. This CDR3 is built from 17 residues. Germline V lookup: CDR1 SGHRS, CDR2 YFSETQ. CDR3 sequence reads: CASSLALGQSSYNEQFF. CDR3 DNA sequence: TGCGCCAGCAGCTTGGCCTTGGGACAGAGCTCCTACAATGAGCAGTTCTTC.

The chain carries TRBV27 and TRBJ2-7; 13 bases fit TRBD2. The CDR3 spans 19 residues. With V trimmed by 2 bases and J by 4 bases, 14 bases remained unmatched. From germline, CDR1 is MNHEY and CDR2 SMNVEV (reference sequence). CDR3 sequence: CASSLGGRGLAGPLYEQYF. CDR3 bases: TGTGCCAGCAGTTTAGGAGGTCGGGGACTAGCGGGACCTCTTTACGAGCAGTACTTC.

The chain employs TRBV6-9 and TRBJ2-5; perhaps TRBD1 as D (7 bases). This CDR3 is 15 amino acids long. Trimming removed 4 bases at V and 1 base at J, with 13 bases between. The V gene's germline CDR1 is MNHGY and CDR2 SVAAGI. CDR3 in amino acids: CASSLPGGGQETQYF. CDR3 DNA: TGTGCCAGCAGTTTGCCAGGGGGAGGCCAAGAGACCCAGTACTTC.

V usage is TRBV20-1 and J usage is TRBJ2-1; 13 positions match TRBD2. This CDR3 is 15 amino acids long. Germline-derived CDR1 and CDR2 are DFQATT and SNEGSKA (reference sequence). J gave up 6 bases and V 3 bases, and 5 bases lay outside the gene matches. The CDR3 DNA follows: TGCAGTGCTAGTGGGGGACTAGCGGGGCTCAATGAGCAGTTCTTC. Protein: CSASGGLAGLNEQFF.

The table lists this clone with a count of one. The chain recombines TRBV28 with TRBJ2-3, with 8 bases identical to TRBD1. Per the germline V gene, CDR1 is MDHEN and CDR2 is SYDVKM. The CDR3 sequence is 13 residues long. The ends lost 6 bases at V and 4 bases at J; junction bases unmatched: 3. CDR3 nucleotides: TGTGCCAGCAGCAGGGGGCAGGCAGATACGCAGTATTTT. Translation: CASSRGQADTQYF.

The genes are TRBV5-1 and TRBJ2-7; TRBD2 matches 10 bases. The CDR3 is made up of 15 amino acids. From germline, CDR1 is SGHRS and CDR2 YFSETQ. The V and J ends lost 4 bases and 5 bases, in that order; junction bases with no gene match: 9. CDR3 protein: CASSEAGGLAHEQYF. The DNA of the CDR3 is TGCGCCAGCAGCGAAGCGGGAGGGCTGGCCCACGAGCAGTACTTC.

The rearrangement joins TRBV10-3 to TRBJ2-1, with D maybe TRBD2 (5 bases). Germline V CDR1 and CDR2: ENHRY, SYGVKD. V lost 0 bases and J 8 bases, leaving 17 bases between the germline ends. This CDR3 has 16 residues. The CDR3: CAISESRDRGWYEQFF. CDR3 sequence (DNA): TGTGCCATCAGTGAGTCGAGAGACCGGGGTTGGTATGAGCAGTTCTTC.

The chain couples TRBV27 to TRBJ1-6; D not certain. The germline V gene encodes CDR1 MNHEY and CDR2 SMNVEV (reference sequence). This CDR3 spans 16 amino acids. The germline V and J ends were trimmed by 5 bases and 7 bases, with 18 bases remaining between them. CDR3 DNA: TGTGCCAGCAGTCCGGTGCGCGGGCCATCAAATTCACCCCTCCACTTT. This encodes CASSPVRGPSNSPLHF.

This CDR3 reads CASSLKDRGPGYTF. CDR3 sequence (DNA): TGTGCCAGCAGTTTAAAGGACAGGGGGCCTGGCTACACCTTC. The rearrangement uses TRBV28 and TRBJ1-2, with 11 bases aligning to TRBD1. CDR1 and CDR2 (germline): MDHEN, SYDVKM. Germline trimming cut 2 bases from V and 7 bases from J; bases unmatched to any gene: 3. The length of the CDR3 is 14 residues.

This clone was recorded a few times. The chain links TRBV10-3 to TRBJ1-3; D not resolved. The CDR3 totals 13 residues. The V gene's germline CDR1 is ENHRY and CDR2 SYGVKD. The V gene lost 6 bases and the J gene lost 0 bases, with 6 bases spanning the gap. For the CDR3, the DNA is TGTGCCATCAGGCAGTCCTCTGGAAACACCATATATTTT. This encodes CAIRQSSGNTIYF.

Only a few counts were recorded for this clone. The chain joins TRBV3-1 (or the pseudogene TRBV3-2) to TRBJ2-2; 7 nucleotides align to TRBD1. CDR1 and CDR2 from the germline V gene are LGHDT and YNNKEL (reference sequence). The V and J ends lost 1 base and 7 bases, in that order; junction bases with no gene match: 9. The CDR3 is 16 amino acids. The CDR3 loop reads CASSQVGTVADGELFF. CDR3 DNA sequence: TGTGCCAGCAGCCAAGTCGGGACAGTAGCTGACGGGGAGCTGTTTTTT.

The table lists this clone with a few counts. Other nucleotide sequences from this sample produce the same CDR3. This sequence joins TRBV28 and TRBJ1-1; tentatively, D is TRBD1 (6 bases). The CDR3 consists of 13 residues. In germline, CDR1 is MDHEN, CDR2 SYDVKM. Trimming pared 5 bases from V and 4 bases from J, leaving 11 bases between. This chain's CDR3 is CASSLHRATEAFF. CDR3 coding DNA: TGTGCCAGCAGTCTACACAGGGCCACTGAAGCTTTCTTT.

This chain connects TRBV28 to TRBJ2-5, with 7 bases fitting TRBD1. The CDR3 is 13 amino acids. CDR1 and CDR2 (germline): MDHEN, SYDVKM. After removal of 2 bases from V and 6 bases from J, the junction contained 3 bases not matched to a gene. DNA for the CDR3: TGTGCCAGCAGTTTAACAGGGGCGAAGACCCAGTACTTC. This encodes CASSLTGAKTQYF.

J is TRBJ1-1 and V is TRBV27, with a weak D call TRBD1 (6 bases). V lost 0 bases, J lost 4 bases, and 12 bases lay in between. Germline CDR1 is MNHEY and CDR2 is SMNVEV (reference sequence). CDR3 length: 15 amino acids. As DNA, the CDR3 is TGTGCCAGCAGTTTATCAACAGGGATGGGCACTGAAGCTTTCTTT. It translates to CASSLSTGMGTEAFF.

The chain links TRBV5-1 to TRBJ2-2; 10 bases are a match to TRBD2. V dropped 0 bases and J dropped 5; count of bases not matched to a gene: 7. The CDR3 has 17 amino acids. Germline CDR1 is SGHRS and CDR2 is YFSETQ. The CDR3 reads CASSLGSGRAWTGELFF. DNA for the CDR3: TGCGCCAGCAGCTTGGGGAGCGGGAGGGCCTGGACCGGGGAGCTGTTTTTT. The full variable domain, with the rest looked up from reference TRBV5-1 and TRBJ2-2, is KAGVTQTPRYLIKTRGQQVTLSCSPISGHRSVSWYQQTPGQGLQFLFEYFSETQRNKGNFPGRFSGRQFSNSRSEMNVSTLELGDSALYLCASSLGSGRAWTGELFFGEGSRLTVL.

Only a few counts were recorded for this clone. J is TRBJ2-7 and V is TRBV10-3, with D perhaps matching TRBD1 (8 bases). Trimming pared 6 bases from V and 6 bases from J, leaving 18 bases between. The germline V gene encodes CDR1 ENHRY and CDR2 SYGVKD. The CDR3 sequence is 14 residues long. The CDR3 sequence is CAIRAGQVFSEQYF. In nucleotides, the CDR3 is TGTGCCATCAGAGCGGGACAGGTGTTCTCCGAGCAGTACTTC.

The chain links TRBV6-5 to TRBJ2-3, with 9 positions matching TRBD2. CDR1 MNHEY and CDR2 SVGAGI come from the germline V gene. Germline trimming cut 8 bases from V and 2 bases from J; bases unmatched to any gene: 8. This CDR3 has 15 residues. The CDR3 is CASCRASGITDTQYF. The CDR3 coding sequence is TGTGCCAGCTGTCGGGCTAGCGGGATCACAGATACGCAGTATTTT.